Listed below are T cell receptor beta chains from one sample, sequenced in a study of T cell responses to AZD1222 COVID-19 vaccine. TCRdb keeps only in-frame clones here, not all; method: immunoSEQ multiplex PCR. The sample lists about 160,000 clones, 70% to 90% occurring once. The source material was peripheral blood, sampled 28 days after the second AZD1222 dose. The receptor source for this set is an adult who received the AZD1222 COVID-19 vaccine. The CDR3 runs from the conserved cysteine through the conserved F or W. D genes are given only for firm matches. The size entry is marked missing in some rows and otherwise reads once, few, many or a size class.

d_gene,abundance,v_gene,CDR3aa
TRBD2,-,TRBV20-1,CSASALLAGGRVSTDTQYF
TRBD1,-,TRBV24-1,CATSDPGQGGTGELFF
-,once,TRBV5-1,CASSLSSVSYEQYF
-,-,TRBV4-3,CASSPKQRMNTEAFF
-,-,TRBV19,CASSIAGGLGQPQHF
-,-,TRBV12-3/TRBV12-4,CASSPGPSGGYTF
TRBD2,-,TRBV4-1,CASSQDLVTSGGTDTQYF
-,few,TRBV6-6,CASRNDGSSYEQYF
-,-,TRBV5-8,CASSLGAVFGQYF
-,-,TRBV19,CASRRAQPNTGELFF
-,-,TRBV27,CASSFQSNQPQHF
-,-,TRBV6-5,CASSYGAEAFF
TRBD1,once,TRBV30,CAWGRTGGGYTF
-,-,TRBV7-8,CASSLDLQGLHYNEQFF
-,-,TRBV4-1,CASSMSGTPSDQPQHF
-,-,TRBV19,CASSIGGAEAFF
-,-,TRBV6-6,CASSPPPGQAFF
-,-,TRBV7-8,CASSPLGADRKREQYF
-,-,TRBV19,CASRGTTTGTQYF
TRBD2,-,TRBV11-2,CASSSTSGDYNEQFF
-,-,TRBV6-6,CASSYSQGLGGPQHF
-,-,TRBV5-6,CASSILGGQETQYF
TRBD1,-,TRBV5-1,CASSAPDRANTEAFF
-,-,TRBV7-9,CASSFSVGTNEKLFF
-,-,TRBV6-2/TRBV6-3,CASSYVGRTGGNTEAFF
TRBD2,once,TRBV5-4,CASSFGGAEADTQYF
TRBD1,-,TRBV19,CASTWTGVGQPQHF
-,-,TRBV7-9,CASSSRVGTEAFF
-,-,TRBV6-5,CASSLPGTTEAFF
-,-,TRBV3-1/TRBV3-2,CASSRQNSPLHF
TRBD1,-,TRBV6-5,CASSRDREEGEKLFF